The clone carrying this T cell receptor beta chain was counted once. These data belong to a study of OX40 agonist ivuxolimab in advanced cancers. TCRdb keeps only in-frame clones here, not all; method: immunoSEQ multiplex PCR. Of around 67,000 clones detected, about 80% appear once; the ten largest clones hold approximately 1.2%. V shed 3 bases and J shed 2 bases, with 13 bases lying between them. Germline-derived CDR1 and CDR2 are LNHDA and SQIVND (reference sequence). The CDR3 contains 15 residues. The sample was CD4+ or CD8+ T cells sorted from blood, taken in a trial of the OX40 agonist ivuxolimab. The chain couples TRBV19 to TRBJ1-2; D possibly corresponds to TRBD1 (6 bases). This clonotype was sampled from an adult with an advanced solid tumor such as melanoma, head and neck, liver or kidney cancer. CDR3 in amino acids: CASSIGQGRNYGYTF. CDR3 bases: TGTGCCAGTAGTATTGGGCAGGGGAGGAACTATGGCTACACCTTC. Full variable domain (outside the CDR3, taken from reference TRBV19 and TRBJ1-2): DGGITQSPKYLFRKEGQNVTLSCEQNLNHDAMYWYRQDPGQGLRLIYYSQIVNDFQKGDIAEGYSVSREKKESFPLTVTSAQKNPTAFYLCASSIGQGRNYGYTFGSGTRLTVV.